This passage covers 7 T cell receptor beta chains from one sample sequenced in a study of blood T cells in healthy people across ages. A J-beta primer mix and a sample-barcoded 5' primer were used in a second PCR of about 7 to 12 cycles. TCRdb ran MiXCR on the 5' RACE reads and lists one entry per CDR3 protein. Of about 930,000 distinct CDR3 sequences listed, 29% are singletons. This sample was also put to use in a study of T cells of mothers and their children.

Specimen: blood. The receptor source for this set is a woman in her 40s in good health.

The gene calls are TRBV2 and TRBJ2-5; possible D gene TRBD1, 8 bases. Trimming cost V 7 bases and J 5 bases, with 20 bases left between them. This CDR3 is built from 15 residues. Per the germline V gene, CDR1 is SNHLY and CDR2 is FYNNEI. The CDR3 DNA follows: TGTGCCAGCACCTTAAGCGGGACAGGTCGGGAGACCCAGTACTTC. The encoded protein is CASTLSGTGRETQYF.

This clonotype turned up a few times. V usage is TRBV7-2 and J usage is TRBJ2-5; no clear D gene. CDR3 size: 15 residues. The germline gives CDR1 SGHTA, CDR2 FQGNSA. V lost 1 base and J lost 4, with 13 bases in between. CDR3 bases: TGTGCCAGCAGCTTAGTCCCGTTGATTGGAGAGACCCAGTACTTC. Protein product: CASSLVPLIGETQYF. Filled out from reference TRBV7-2 and TRBJ2-5, the complete variable domain reads GAGVSQSPSNKVTEKGKDVELRCDPISGHTALYWYRQSLGQGLEFLIYFQGNSAPDKSGLPSDRFSAERTGGSVSTLTIQRTQQEDSAVYLCASSLVPLIGETQYFGPGTRLLVL.

The J gene is TRBJ1-2, the V gene TRBV20-1, with a weak D call TRBD1 (6 bases). There are 15 residues in the CDR3. With 5 bases removed from V and 4 bases from J, the gap between germline ends came to 20 bases. Germline CDR1 reads DFQATT; CDR2 reads SNEGSKA (reference sequence). This chain's CDR3 is CSAREGDPAFYGYTF. The CDR3 nucleotides read TGCAGTGCTCGGGAGGGGGACCCTGCTTTCTATGGCTACACCTTC.

Concerning this clonotype itself: This may be a read error: a much more frequent sequence differs by one nucleotide. Lacking the conserved final phenylalanine or tryptophan, this CDR3 likely reflects a read error. This rearrangement joins TRBV30 to TRBJ1-2, with D unclear. Trimming removed 4 bases from V and 6 bases from J, with 21 bases in between. The CDR3 runs to 15 residues. The germline V gene has CDR1 GTSNPN and CDR2 SVGIG (reference sequence). CDR3 coding DNA: TGTGCCTGGATCCCGTTTTCGGGAGGTCGGGATGGCTACACCTTA. Translation gives CAWIPFSGGRDGYTL.

This clonotype occurred a few times. This chain joins TRBV15 and TRBJ2-1; TRBD2 aligns across 11 bases. The germline V gene encodes CDR1 LNHNV and CDR2 YYDKDF (reference sequence). Trimming at V came to 7 bases and at J to 11 bases, leaving 7 bases not matched to a gene. This CDR3 comprises 13 residues. The CDR3 coding sequence is TGTGCCACCACTAGCGGGGGGAGGCGACAGCAGTTCTTC. Protein: CATTSGGRRQQFF.

This clonotype was seen repeatedly, ten times or more. The chain couples TRBV12-3 or TRBV12-4 to TRBJ1-2; 8 nucleotides line up with TRBD1. With V trimmed by 5 bases and J by 4 bases, 9 bases remained unmatched. The CDR3 runs to 15 residues. The CDR3 DNA follows: TGTGCCAGCAGTGAAACAGGGGGGAGTGGCTATGGCTACACCTTC. The encoded protein is CASSETGGSGYGYTF.

This clonotype came up a few times. The chain couples TRBV28 to TRBJ2-3, with 8 bases that match TRBD1. The V segment lost 6 bases and the J segment 9 bases; nucleotides outside the gene matches: 5. This CDR3 has 12 amino acids. Per the germline V gene, CDR1 is MDHEN and CDR2 is SYDVKM. CDR3 nucleotides: TGTGCCAGCAGCCGAGGACAGGGCACGCAGTATTTT. Translated, it gives CASSRGQGTQYF. Using reference TRBV28 and TRBJ2-3 for the parts outside the CDR3, the full variable domain is DVKVTQSSRYLVKRTGEKVFLECVQDMDHENMFWYRQDPGLGLRLIYFSYDVKMKEKGDIPEGYSVSREKKERFSLILESASTNQTSMYLCASSRGQGTQYFGPGTRLTVL.